The 7 T cell receptor beta chains reported below all come from one sample, sequenced in a study of blood T cell repertoires in COVID-19. Method: immunoSEQ multiplex PCR; TCRdb's copy keeps in-frame clones and lacks some. The sample has 40,000 to 65,000 clones; roughly 84% are singletons. Sequencing was done on a sample of peripheral blood. The receptors originated from a man in his 70s with active COVID-19.

V is TRBV5-1 and J is TRBJ2-1, with 7 bases aligning to TRBD1. CDR1 and CDR2 (germline): SGHRS, YFSETQ. The CDR3 runs 13 residues. V lost 4 bases and J lost 10; bases outside the gene matches: 8. The CDR3 DNA reads as TGCGCCAGCAGCACCGGACAGGCGGAGGAGCAGTTCTTC. This gives the protein CASSTGQAEEQFF. Looking up the rest from reference TRBV5-1 and TRBJ2-1 gives the full variable domain: KAGVTQTPRYLIKTRGQQVTLSCSPISGHRSVSWYQQTPGQGLQFLFEYFSETQRNKGNFPGRFSGRQFSNSRSEMNVSTLELGDSALYLCASSTGQAEEQFFGPGTRLTVL.

For the CDR3, the DNA is TGTGCCAGCAGCTTGGTACAGGGGGCGGATCATGAGCAGTTCTTC. Its translation: CASSLVQGADHEQFF. J is TRBJ2-1 and V is TRBV5-4; TRBD1 agrees at 9 bases. Losses at the gene ends were 0 bases for V and 8 bases for J; bases not matched to a gene: 6. CDR1 is SGHNT, CDR2 YYREEE, per germline (reference sequence). The CDR3 is 15 amino acids.

This clone was picked up a small number of times. The rearrangement joins TRBV19 to TRBJ1-6; 10 bases are a match to TRBD1. J was trimmed by 10 bases and V by 3 bases; bases with no gene match: 3. CDR3 length: 14 residues. The germline V gene has CDR1 LNHDA and CDR2 SQIVND (reference sequence). CDR3 in amino acids: CASSIGQGVSPLHF. The CDR3 DNA reads as TGTGCCAGTAGTATTGGACAGGGGGTGTCACCCCTCCACTTT.

The chain uses TRBV4-1 and TRBJ2-6; the match to TRBD2 covers 7 bases. From germline, CDR1 is MGHRA and CDR2 YSYEKL. This CDR3 is built from 16 residues. V lost 3 bases to trimming and J lost 0 bases; unmatched junction nucleotides: 2. The CDR3 loop reads CASSHGGSSGANVLTF. The CDR3 DNA is TGCGCCAGCAGCCACGGGGGGAGCTCTGGGGCCAACGTCCTGACTTTC.

The V gene is TRBV7-2, the J gene TRBJ2-5, with 10 positions matching TRBD2. The germline gives CDR1 SGHTA, CDR2 FQGNSA. Germline trimming cut 2 bases from V and 3 bases from J; bases unmatched to any gene: 3. This CDR3 contains 15 residues. The CDR3 DNA follows: TGTGCCAGCAGCTTAACTACTAGCGGGGAAGAGACCCAGTACTTC. Translated, it gives CASSLTTSGEETQYF.

V usage is TRBV4-2 and J usage is TRBJ1-3; D gene uncertain. CDR1 and CDR2 from the germline V gene are LGHNA and YNFKEQ. The CDR3 is made up of 16 amino acids. V lost 0 bases and J 2 bases, leaving 11 bases between the germline ends. DNA of the CDR3: TGTGCCAGCAGCCAAGATCGGGGTATGACTGGAAACACCATATATTTT. Translating it yields CASSQDRGMTGNTIYF.

The rearrangement links TRBV7-9 to TRBJ1-1; 8 nucleotides match TRBD1. Germline loops: CDR1 SEHNR, CDR2 FQNEAQ (reference sequence). This CDR3 comprises 15 residues. Germline trimming cut 5 bases from V and 2 bases from J; bases unmatched to any gene: 7. The CDR3 sequence is CASSPTGGGNTEAFF. CDR3 nucleotide sequence: TGTGCCAGCAGCCCCACAGGGGGGGGAAACACTGAAGCTTTCTTT.